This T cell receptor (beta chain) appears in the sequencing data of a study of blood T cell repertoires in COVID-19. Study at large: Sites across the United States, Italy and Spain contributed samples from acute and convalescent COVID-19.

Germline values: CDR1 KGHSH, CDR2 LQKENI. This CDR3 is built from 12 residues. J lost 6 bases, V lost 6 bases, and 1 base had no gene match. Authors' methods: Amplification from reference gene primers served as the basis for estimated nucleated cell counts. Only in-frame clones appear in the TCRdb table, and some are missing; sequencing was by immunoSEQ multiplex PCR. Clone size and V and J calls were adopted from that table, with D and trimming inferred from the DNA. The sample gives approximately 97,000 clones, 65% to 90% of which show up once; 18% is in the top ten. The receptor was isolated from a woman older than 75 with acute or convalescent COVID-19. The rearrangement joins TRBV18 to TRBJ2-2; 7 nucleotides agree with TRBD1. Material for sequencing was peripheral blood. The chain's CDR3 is CASSTGSGELFF. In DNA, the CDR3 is TGTGCCAGCTCGACAGGGTCCGGGGAGCTGTTTTTT.